This is a list of T cell receptor beta chains from one sample in a study of blood T cells in healthy people across ages. In TCRdb, the 5' RACE reads were re-called with MiXCR into one record per CDR3 protein. The repertoire holds 1.5 million to 2 million distinct CDR3 sequences, with less than 50% as singletons. Source material: blood. The receptors come from a woman aged 40 to 55 in good health. CDR3s include the opening cysteine and the closing phenylalanine or tryptophan. Each record gives: V gene, D gene, J gene, clone size, CDR3 DNA, CDR3 protein. D genes are given only for firm matches. Where a row states a size, it is once, few, many or the class of an expanded clone; other rows omit it.

v_call: TRBV12-3/TRBV12-4
d_call: TRBD1
j_call: TRBJ1-2
clone_size: once
cdr3_nt: TGTGCCAGCAGCCCGCGGACAGGGGGCGCGGTATATGGCTACACCTTC
cdr3_aa: CASSPRTGGAVYGYTF

v_call: TRBV6-1
d_call: TRBD2
j_call: TRBJ2-7
clone_size: -
cdr3_nt: TGTGCCAGCAGTGAAGCGGGGGGGGCCTACGAGCAGTACTTC
cdr3_aa: CASSEAGGAYEQYF

v_call: TRBV10-3
d_call: -
j_call: TRBJ2-1
clone_size: -
cdr3_nt: TGTGCCATCAGTGAGTCGTACACCCTCGACAATGAGCAGTTCTTC
cdr3_aa: CAISESYTLDNEQFF

v_call: TRBV4-2
d_call: -
j_call: TRBJ1-1
clone_size: -
cdr3_nt: TGTGCCAGCAGCCAAGGACAGCCACGGGGTGAAGCTTTCTTT
cdr3_aa: CASSQGQPRGEAFF

v_call: TRBV12-3/TRBV12-4
d_call: -
j_call: TRBJ2-7
clone_size: -
cdr3_nt: TGTGCCAGCAGTTTTCGGACTCCCTCCTACGAGCAGTACTTC
cdr3_aa: CASSFRTPSYEQYF

v_call: TRBV9
d_call: -
j_call: TRBJ1-6
clone_size: -
cdr3_nt: TGTGCCAGCAGCGCGTCGGCGAGACCCCGGGATTCACCCCTCCACTTT
cdr3_aa: CASSASARPRDSPLHF

v_call: TRBV20-1
d_call: -
j_call: TRBJ2-1
clone_size: few
cdr3_nt: TGCAGTGCTAGGGGAGGGGGCCGGCATGAGCAGTTCTTC
cdr3_aa: CSARGGGRHEQFF

v_call: TRBV4-2
d_call: TRBD1
j_call: TRBJ2-5
clone_size: few
cdr3_nt: TGTGCCAGCAGCCAAGGTGGGACAGGGGACCTCCAAGAGACCCAGTACTTC
cdr3_aa: CASSQGGTGDLQETQYF

v_call: TRBV20-1
d_call: -
j_call: TRBJ1-2
clone_size: -
cdr3_nt: TGCAGTGCTAAGCTACGGACCCCGTACGAGGCCATATATGGCTACACCTTC
cdr3_aa: CSAKLRTPYEAIYGYTF

v_call: TRBV29-1
d_call: -
j_call: TRBJ2-5
clone_size: many
cdr3_nt: TGCAGCTCCCGCCGGGGGGAGACCCAGTACTTC
cdr3_aa: CSSRRGETQYF

v_call: TRBV27
d_call: -
j_call: TRBJ2-1
clone_size: few
cdr3_nt: TGTGCCAGCAGGCGCCTCCTTAGTGGCCACTACAATGAGCAGTTCTTC
cdr3_aa: CASRRLLSGHYNEQFF

v_call: TRBV20-1
d_call: -
j_call: TRBJ1-5
clone_size: -
cdr3_nt: TGCAGTGCTAGAGATAGCACAGGGTTTGGTCAGCCCCAGCATTTT
cdr3_aa: CSARDSTGFGQPQHF

v_call: TRBV6-6
d_call: -
j_call: TRBJ2-7
clone_size: few
cdr3_nt: TGTGCCAGCAGTTACTCGGGGGGCGTGTCTCACGAGCAGTACTTC
cdr3_aa: CASSYSGGVSHEQYF

v_call: TRBV2
d_call: -
j_call: TRBJ1-5
clone_size: -
cdr3_nt: TGTGCCAGCAGCCCGAAAGGACGGCTTAATCAGCCCCAGCATTTT
cdr3_aa: CASSPKGRLNQPQHF

v_call: TRBV29-1
d_call: TRBD1
j_call: TRBJ1-4
clone_size: few
cdr3_nt: TGCAGCGTGCGACAGGGAGGGGGAGCAACTAATGAAAAACTGTTTTTT
cdr3_aa: CSVRQGGGATNEKLFF

v_call: TRBV14
d_call: TRBD1
j_call: TRBJ1-2
clone_size: once
cdr3_nt: TGTGCCAGCAGCCAAGCAGGGGGGCTTACTAACTATGGCTACACCTTC
cdr3_aa: CASSQAGGLTNYGYTF

v_call: TRBV29-1
d_call: -
j_call: TRBJ2-5
clone_size: -
cdr3_nt: TGCAGCGTTGAAAGGGTAATGGAGACCCAGTACTTC
cdr3_aa: CSVERVMETQYF

v_call: TRBV28
d_call: -
j_call: TRBJ2-5
clone_size: -
cdr3_nt: TGTGCCGGCAGGACCTCCGGAGGCCAAGAGACCCAGTACTTC
cdr3_aa: CAGRTSGGQETQYF

v_call: TRBV20-1
d_call: -
j_call: TRBJ1-6
clone_size: -
cdr3_nt: TGCAGTGCTAGAGATAGAGGGTCGACCTATAATTCACCCCTCCACTTT
cdr3_aa: CSARDRGSTYNSPLHF

v_call: TRBV12-3/TRBV12-4
d_call: TRBD1
j_call: TRBJ2-1
clone_size: few
cdr3_nt: TGTGCCAGCAGTTTTAATCATCTTTCGGGACAGGCCATTTACAATGAGCAGTTCTTC
cdr3_aa: CASSFNHLSGQAIYNEQFF

v_call: TRBV18
d_call: TRBD1
j_call: TRBJ2-7
clone_size: few
cdr3_nt: TGTGCCAGCTCACAAAGGACAGGGGTAGACGAGCAGTACTTC
cdr3_aa: CASSQRTGVDEQYF

v_call: TRBV4-2
d_call: TRBD2
j_call: TRBJ2-5
clone_size: -
cdr3_nt: TGTGCCAGCAGCCAGGGACTAGCGGGGGGGAAAGAGACCCAGTACTTC
cdr3_aa: CASSQGLAGGKETQYF

v_call: TRBV7-2
d_call: -
j_call: TRBJ2-1
clone_size: -
cdr3_nt: TGTGCCAGCAGCACCGGGTCAGGGATAGTCAATGAGCAGTTCTTC
cdr3_aa: CASSTGSGIVNEQFF